These 3 T cell receptor beta chains share one sample of origin, sequenced in a study of blood T cell repertoires in COVID-19. Only in-frame clones appear in the TCRdb table, and some are missing; sequencing was by immunoSEQ multiplex PCR. The sample has 300,000 to 500,000 clones, approximately 88% seen once. The sample consisted of PBMCs or T cells enriched from blood (not recorded which). These receptors were taken from a woman under 40 with acute COVID-19.

The chain joins TRBV19 to TRBJ2-7; 7 bases fit TRBD1. Germline CDR1 is LNHDA and CDR2 is SQIVND (reference sequence). V lost 5 bases and J lost 8; bases outside the gene matches: 12. The CDR3 has 14 residues. CDR3 sequence (DNA): TGTGCCAGTAGTCATAACACAGGGGAGAAGAAGCAGTACTTC. Protein: CASSHNTGEKKQYF.

The chain has TRBV11-3 and TRBJ2-1, with D tentatively TRBD1 (5 bases). V was cut by 0 bases and J by 4 bases, with 7 bases left in between. From germline, CDR1 is SGHNT and CDR2 YENEEA. The CDR3 runs 14 residues. The CDR3 region is CASSLESGYNEQFF. CDR3 DNA sequence: TGTGCCAGCAGCTTAGAGTCAGGGTACAATGAGCAGTTCTTC.

This chain connects TRBV25-1 to TRBJ1-1; D is possibly TRBD1 (5 bases). V shed 8 bases and J shed 0 bases, with 16 bases lying between them. This CDR3 has 15 amino acids. The germline gives CDR1 MGHDK, CDR2 SYGVNS. The CDR3 coding sequence is TGTGCCAGCGGGGCACTCACTTCACTGAACACTGAAGCTTTCTTT. Residues: CASGALTSLNTEAFF.